What follows describes a single TCR beta chain. This record comes from a study of blood T cell repertoires in COVID-19. Study-level background: The analysed material was cDNA or gDNA that came from T cells, B-cell-depleted T cells, or PBMCs.

Germline CDR1 reads SGDLS; CDR2 reads YYNGEE. The CDR3 is 14 residues long. The V and J ends lost 4 bases and 11 bases respectively, with 19 bases between them. The data were produced by immunoSEQ multiplex PCR, yet TCRdb's version contains in-frame clones alone and is incomplete. The sample consists of fewer than 180,000 clones, around 90% of them appearing once. The rearrangement uses TRBV9 and TRBJ1-3; no firm D call. The sequence was obtained from a woman aged 60 to 75 with active or convalescent COVID-19. Sequenced input: peripheral blood. The CDR3 DNA is TGTGCCAGCAGCCCCCGGGTCCCGGGTAGCGCCATATATTTT. Its translation: CASSPRVPGSAIYF.